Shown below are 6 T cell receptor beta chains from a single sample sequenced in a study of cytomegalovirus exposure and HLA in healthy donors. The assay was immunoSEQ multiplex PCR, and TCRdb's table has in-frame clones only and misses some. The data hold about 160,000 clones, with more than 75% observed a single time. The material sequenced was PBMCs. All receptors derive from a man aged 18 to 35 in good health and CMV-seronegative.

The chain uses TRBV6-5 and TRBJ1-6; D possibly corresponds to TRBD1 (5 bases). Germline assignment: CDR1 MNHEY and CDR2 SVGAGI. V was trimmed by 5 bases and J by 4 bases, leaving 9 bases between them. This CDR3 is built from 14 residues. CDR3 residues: CASSQTEYNSPLHF. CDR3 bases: TGTGCCAGCAGTCAGACAGAGTATAATTCACCCCTCCACTTT.

The CDR3, as DNA: TGTGCCAGCAGCCAAGTAAATGTGGCTTTCTTT. It yields the protein CASSQVNVAFF. The chain joins TRBV14 to TRBJ1-1; D is uncertain. The CDR3 spans 11 residues. Trimming cost V 1 base and J 11 bases, with 8 bases left between them. The germline gives CDR1 SGHDN, CDR2 FVKESK. The full variable domain, completed using reference TRBV14 and TRBJ1-1, is EAGVTQFPSHSVIEKGQTVTLRCDPISGHDNLYWYRRVMGKEIKFLLHFVKESKQDESGMPNNRFLAERTGGTYSTLKVQPAELEDSGVYFCASSQVNVAFFGQGTRLTVV.

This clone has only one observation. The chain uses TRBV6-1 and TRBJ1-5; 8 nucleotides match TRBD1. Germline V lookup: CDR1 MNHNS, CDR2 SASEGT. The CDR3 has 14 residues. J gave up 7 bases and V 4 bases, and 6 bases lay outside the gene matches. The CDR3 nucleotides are TGTGCCAGCAGTGCCCAGGGGGCTGAACAGCCCCAGCATTTT. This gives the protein CASSAQGAEQPQHF.

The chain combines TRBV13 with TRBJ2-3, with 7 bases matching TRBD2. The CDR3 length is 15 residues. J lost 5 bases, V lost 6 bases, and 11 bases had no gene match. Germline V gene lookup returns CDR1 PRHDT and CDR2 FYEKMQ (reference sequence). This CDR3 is CASRDLRAGRDTQYF. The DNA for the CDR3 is TGTGCCAGCAGGGATCTTAGAGCGGGGAGAGATACGCAGTATTTT.

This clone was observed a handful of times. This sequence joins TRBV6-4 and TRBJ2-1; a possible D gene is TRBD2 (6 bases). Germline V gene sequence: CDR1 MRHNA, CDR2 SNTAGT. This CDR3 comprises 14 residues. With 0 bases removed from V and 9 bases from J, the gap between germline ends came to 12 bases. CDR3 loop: CASSDSGGNGEQFF. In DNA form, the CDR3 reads TGTGCCAGCAGTGACTCAGGCGGGAACGGTGAGCAGTTCTTC.

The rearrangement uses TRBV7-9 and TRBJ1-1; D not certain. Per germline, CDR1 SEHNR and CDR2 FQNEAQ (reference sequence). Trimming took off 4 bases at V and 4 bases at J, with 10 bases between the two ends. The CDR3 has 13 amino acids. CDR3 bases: TGTGCCAGCAGCTCGCCGGGTCCCACTGAAGCTTTCTTT. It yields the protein CASSSPGPTEAFF.